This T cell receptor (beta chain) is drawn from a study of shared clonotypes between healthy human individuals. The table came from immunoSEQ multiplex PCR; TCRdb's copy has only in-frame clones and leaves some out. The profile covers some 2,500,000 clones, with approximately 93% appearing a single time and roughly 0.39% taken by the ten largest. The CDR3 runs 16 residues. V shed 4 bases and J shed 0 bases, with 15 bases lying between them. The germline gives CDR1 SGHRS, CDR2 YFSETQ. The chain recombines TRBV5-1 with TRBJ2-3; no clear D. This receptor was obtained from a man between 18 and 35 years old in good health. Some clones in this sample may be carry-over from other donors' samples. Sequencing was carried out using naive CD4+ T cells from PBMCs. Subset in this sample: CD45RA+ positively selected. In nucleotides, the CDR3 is TGCGCCAGCAGCCCCGCCTCTTTTCCTAGCACAGATACGCAGTATTTT. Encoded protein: CASSPASFPSTDTQYF.